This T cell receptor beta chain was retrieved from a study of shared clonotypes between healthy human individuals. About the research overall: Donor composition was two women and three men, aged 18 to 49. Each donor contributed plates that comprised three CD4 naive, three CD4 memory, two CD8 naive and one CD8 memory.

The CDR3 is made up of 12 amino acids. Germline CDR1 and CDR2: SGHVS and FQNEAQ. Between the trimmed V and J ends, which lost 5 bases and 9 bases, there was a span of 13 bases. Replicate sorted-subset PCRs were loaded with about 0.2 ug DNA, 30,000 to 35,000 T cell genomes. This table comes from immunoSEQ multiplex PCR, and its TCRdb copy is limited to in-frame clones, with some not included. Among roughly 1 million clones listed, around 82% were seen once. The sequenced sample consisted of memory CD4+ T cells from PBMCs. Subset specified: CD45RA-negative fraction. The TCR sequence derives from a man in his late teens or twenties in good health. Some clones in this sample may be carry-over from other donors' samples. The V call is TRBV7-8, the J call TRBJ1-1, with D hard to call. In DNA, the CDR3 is TGTGCCAGCAGCCCAGGACGGCCAAAAGCTTTCTTT. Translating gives CASSPGRPKAFF.